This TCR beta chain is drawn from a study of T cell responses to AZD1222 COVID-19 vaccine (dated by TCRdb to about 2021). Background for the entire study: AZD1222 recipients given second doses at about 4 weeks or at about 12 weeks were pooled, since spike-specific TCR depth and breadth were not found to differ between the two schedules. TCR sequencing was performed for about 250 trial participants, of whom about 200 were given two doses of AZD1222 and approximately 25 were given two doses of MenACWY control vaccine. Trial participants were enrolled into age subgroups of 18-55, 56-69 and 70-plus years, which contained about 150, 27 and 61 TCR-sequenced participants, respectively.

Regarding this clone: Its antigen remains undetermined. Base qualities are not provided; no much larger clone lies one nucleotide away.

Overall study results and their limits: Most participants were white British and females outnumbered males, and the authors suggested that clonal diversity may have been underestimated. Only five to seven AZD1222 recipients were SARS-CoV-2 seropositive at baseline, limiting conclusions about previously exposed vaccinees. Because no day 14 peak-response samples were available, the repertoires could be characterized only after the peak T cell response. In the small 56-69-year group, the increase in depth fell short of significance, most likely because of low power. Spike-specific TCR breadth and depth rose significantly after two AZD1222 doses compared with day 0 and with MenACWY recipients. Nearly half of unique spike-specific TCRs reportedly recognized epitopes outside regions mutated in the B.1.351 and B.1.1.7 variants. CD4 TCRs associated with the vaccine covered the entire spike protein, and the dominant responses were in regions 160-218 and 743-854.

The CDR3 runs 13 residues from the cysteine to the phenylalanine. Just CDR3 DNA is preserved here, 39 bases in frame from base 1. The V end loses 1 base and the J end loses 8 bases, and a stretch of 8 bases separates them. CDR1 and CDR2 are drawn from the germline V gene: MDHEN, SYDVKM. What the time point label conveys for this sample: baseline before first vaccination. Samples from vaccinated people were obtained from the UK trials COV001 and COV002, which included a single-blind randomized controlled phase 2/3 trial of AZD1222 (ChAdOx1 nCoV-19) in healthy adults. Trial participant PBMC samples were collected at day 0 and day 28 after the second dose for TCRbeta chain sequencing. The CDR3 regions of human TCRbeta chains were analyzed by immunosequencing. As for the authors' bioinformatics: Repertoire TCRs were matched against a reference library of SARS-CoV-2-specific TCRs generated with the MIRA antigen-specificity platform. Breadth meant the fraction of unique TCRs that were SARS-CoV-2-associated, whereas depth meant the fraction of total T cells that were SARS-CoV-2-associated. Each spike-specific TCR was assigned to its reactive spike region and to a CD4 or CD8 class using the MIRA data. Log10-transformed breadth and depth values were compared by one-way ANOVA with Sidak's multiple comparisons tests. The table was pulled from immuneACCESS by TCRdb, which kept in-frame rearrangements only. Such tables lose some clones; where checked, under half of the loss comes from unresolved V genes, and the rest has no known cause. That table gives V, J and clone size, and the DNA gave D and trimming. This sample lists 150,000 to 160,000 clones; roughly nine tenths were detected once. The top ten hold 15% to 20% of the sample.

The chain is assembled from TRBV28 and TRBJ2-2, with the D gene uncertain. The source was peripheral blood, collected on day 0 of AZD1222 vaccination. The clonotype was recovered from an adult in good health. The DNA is TGTGCCAGCAGTTTATTAGGGCCAGGGGAGCTGTTTTTT. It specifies CASSLLGPGELFF.